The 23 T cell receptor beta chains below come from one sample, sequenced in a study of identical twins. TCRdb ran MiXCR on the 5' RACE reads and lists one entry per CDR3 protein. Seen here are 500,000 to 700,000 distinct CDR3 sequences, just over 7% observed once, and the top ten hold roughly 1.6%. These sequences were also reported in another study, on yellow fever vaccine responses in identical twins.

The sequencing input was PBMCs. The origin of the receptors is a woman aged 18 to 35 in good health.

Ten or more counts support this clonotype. The CDR3 DNA reads as TGTGCCAGCAGCTATCACCTGAGCTCTGGGGCCAACGTCCTGACTTTC. The encoded protein is CASSYHLSSGANVLTF. This chain joins TRBV7-8 and TRBJ2-6, with D unclear. CDR1 SGHVS and CDR2 FQNEAQ come from the germline V gene. V was pared by 4 bases and J by 0 bases, with 10 bases between. There are 16 residues in the CDR3.

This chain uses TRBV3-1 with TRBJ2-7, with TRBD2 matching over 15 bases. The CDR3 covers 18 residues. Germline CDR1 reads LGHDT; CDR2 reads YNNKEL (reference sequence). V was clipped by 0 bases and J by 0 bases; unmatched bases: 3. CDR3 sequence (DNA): TGTGCCAGCAGCCAAGAAGGACTAGCGGGAGGGAGCTCCTACGAGCAGTACTTC. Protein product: CASSQEGLAGGSSYEQYF.

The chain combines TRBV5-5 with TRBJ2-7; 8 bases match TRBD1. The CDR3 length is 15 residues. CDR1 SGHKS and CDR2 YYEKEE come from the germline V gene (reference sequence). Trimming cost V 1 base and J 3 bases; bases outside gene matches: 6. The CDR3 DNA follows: TGTGCCAGCAGCTTGACCGGGACAGGCTTCTACGAGCAGTACTTC. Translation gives CASSLTGTGFYEQYF.

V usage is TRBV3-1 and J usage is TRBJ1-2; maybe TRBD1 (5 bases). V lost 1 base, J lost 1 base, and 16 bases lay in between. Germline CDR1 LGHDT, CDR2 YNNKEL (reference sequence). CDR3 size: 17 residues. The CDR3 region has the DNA TGTGCCAGCAGCCAAGTGAAGGGAGGGACCTTTAACTATGGCTACACCTTC. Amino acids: CASSQVKGGTFNYGYTF.

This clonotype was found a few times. The CDR3 is CATSDQGRWNGELFF. Written as DNA, the CDR3 is TGTGCCACCAGTGATCAGGGTAGATGGAACGGGGAGCTGTTTTTT. The chain is built from TRBV24-1 and TRBJ2-2; tentatively, D is TRBD1 (5 bases). Trimming pared 3 bases from V and 7 bases from J, leaving 14 bases between. CDR1 and CDR2 from the germline V gene are KGHDR and SFDVKD. The CDR3 sequence is 15 residues long.

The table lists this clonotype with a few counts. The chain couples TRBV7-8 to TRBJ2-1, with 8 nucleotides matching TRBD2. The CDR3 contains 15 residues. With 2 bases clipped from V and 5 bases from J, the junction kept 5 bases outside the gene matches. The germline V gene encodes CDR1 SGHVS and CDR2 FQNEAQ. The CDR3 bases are TGTGCCAGCAGCTTAACTAGCGGACTAAACAATGAGCAGTTCTTC. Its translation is CASSLTSGLNNEQFF.

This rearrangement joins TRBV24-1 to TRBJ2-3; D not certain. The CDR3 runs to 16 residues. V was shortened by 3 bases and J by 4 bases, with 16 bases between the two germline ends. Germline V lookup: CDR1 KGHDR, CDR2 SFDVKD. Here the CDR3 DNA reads TGTGCCACCAGTGATCGGTTTGCTGGGAATTCAGATACGCAGTATTTT. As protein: CATSDRFAGNSDTQYF.

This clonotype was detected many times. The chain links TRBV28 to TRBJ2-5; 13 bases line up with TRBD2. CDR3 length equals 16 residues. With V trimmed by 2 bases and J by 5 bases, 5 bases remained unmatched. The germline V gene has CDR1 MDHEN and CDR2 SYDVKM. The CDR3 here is CASSLVLAGGLETQYF. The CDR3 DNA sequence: TGTGCCAGCAGTTTAGTACTAGCGGGAGGGCTGGAGACCCAGTACTTC. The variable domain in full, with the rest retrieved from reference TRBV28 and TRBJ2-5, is DVKVTQSSRYLVKRTGEKVFLECVQDMDHENMFWYRQDPGLGLRLIYFSYDVKMKEKGDIPEGYSVSREKKERFSLILESASTNQTSMYLCASSLVLAGGLETQYFGPGTRLLVL.

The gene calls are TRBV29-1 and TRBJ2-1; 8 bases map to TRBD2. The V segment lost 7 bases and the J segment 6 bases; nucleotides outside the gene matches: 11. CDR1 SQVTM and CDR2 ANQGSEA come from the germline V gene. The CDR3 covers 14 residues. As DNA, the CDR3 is TGCAGCGCTACCCCAGCGGGGGATCCCAATGAGCAGTTCTTC. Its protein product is CSATPAGDPNEQFF.

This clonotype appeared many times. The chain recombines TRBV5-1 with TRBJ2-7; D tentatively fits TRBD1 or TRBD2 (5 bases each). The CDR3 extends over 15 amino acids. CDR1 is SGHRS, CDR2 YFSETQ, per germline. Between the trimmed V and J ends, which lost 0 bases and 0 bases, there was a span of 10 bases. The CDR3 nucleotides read TGCGCCAGCAGCTTGGGGGACCGTTACTCCTACGAGCAGTACTTC. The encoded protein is CASSLGDRYSYEQYF.

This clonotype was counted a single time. This CDR3 reads CASSLQGARDTQYF. The DNA for the CDR3 is TGTGCCAGCAGTTTACAGGGGGCGAGAGATACGCAGTATTTT. The chain joins TRBV28 to TRBJ2-3; 8 nucleotides agree with TRBD1. This CDR3 has 14 residues. Germline V gene lookup returns CDR1 MDHEN and CDR2 SYDVKM. V was clipped by 2 bases and J by 5 bases; unmatched bases: 3.

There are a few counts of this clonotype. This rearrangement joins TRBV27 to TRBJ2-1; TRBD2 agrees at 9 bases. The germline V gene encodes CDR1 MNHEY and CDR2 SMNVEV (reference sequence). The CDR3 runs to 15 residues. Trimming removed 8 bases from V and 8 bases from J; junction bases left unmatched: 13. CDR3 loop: CASAKGGSGSYEQFF. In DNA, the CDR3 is TGTGCCAGCGCAAAGGGTGGTAGCGGGAGCTATGAGCAGTTCTTC.

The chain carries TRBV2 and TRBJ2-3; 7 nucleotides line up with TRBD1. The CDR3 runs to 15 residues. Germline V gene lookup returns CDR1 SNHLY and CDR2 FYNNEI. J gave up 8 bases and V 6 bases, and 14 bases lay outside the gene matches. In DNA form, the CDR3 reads TGTGCCAGCAGGCAGGGGGAACTAGGGCTGGCTACGCAGTATTTT. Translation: CASRQGELGLATQYF.

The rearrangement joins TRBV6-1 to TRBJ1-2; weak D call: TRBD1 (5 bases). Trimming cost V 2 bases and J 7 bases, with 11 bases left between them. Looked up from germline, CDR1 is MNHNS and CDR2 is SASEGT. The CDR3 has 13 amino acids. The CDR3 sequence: CASSEFWRGGYTF. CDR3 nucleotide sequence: TGTGCCAGCAGTGAATTTTGGAGGGGTGGCTACACCTTC.

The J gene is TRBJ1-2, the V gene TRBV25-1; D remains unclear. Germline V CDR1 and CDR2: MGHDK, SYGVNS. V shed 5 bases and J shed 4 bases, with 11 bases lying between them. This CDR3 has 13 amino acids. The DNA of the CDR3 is TGTGCCAGCAGTATCCATCTGAGCTATGGCTACACCTTC. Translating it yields CASSIHLSYGYTF.

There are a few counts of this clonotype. Written as DNA, the CDR3 is TGTGCCAGCAGCCACGGGCGGGAGGTCAGGAATGAGCAGTTCTTC. Translation: CASSHGREVRNEQFF. V gene TRBV7-9 combines with J gene TRBJ2-1; 8 nucleotides agree with TRBD2. Germline-derived CDR1 and CDR2 are SEHNR and FQNEAQ (reference sequence). This CDR3 contains 15 residues. V lost 5 bases and J lost 7; bases outside the gene matches: 10.

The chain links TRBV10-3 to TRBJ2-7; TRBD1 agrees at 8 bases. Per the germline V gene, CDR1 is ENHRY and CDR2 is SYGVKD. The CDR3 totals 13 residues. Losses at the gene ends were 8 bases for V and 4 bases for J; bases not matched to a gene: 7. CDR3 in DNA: TGTGCCATCGGGGCAGGGGGCGCATACGAGCAGTACTTC. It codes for CAIGAGGAYEQYF.

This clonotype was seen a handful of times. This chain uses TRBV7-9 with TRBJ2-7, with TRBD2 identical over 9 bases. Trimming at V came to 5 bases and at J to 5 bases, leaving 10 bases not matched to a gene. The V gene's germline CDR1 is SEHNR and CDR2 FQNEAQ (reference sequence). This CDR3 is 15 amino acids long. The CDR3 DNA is TGTGCCAGCAGCCCCGGGGGGACTAGCTTTCACGAGCAGTACTTC. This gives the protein CASSPGGTSFHEQYF.

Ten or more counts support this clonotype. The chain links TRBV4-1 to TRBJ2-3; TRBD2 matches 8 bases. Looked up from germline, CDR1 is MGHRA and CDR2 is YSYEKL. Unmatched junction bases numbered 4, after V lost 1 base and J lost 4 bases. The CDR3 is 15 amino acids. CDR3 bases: TGCGCCAGCAGCCAAGCGGGGGGGCCATCAGATACGCAGTATTTT. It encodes CASSQAGGPSDTQYF.

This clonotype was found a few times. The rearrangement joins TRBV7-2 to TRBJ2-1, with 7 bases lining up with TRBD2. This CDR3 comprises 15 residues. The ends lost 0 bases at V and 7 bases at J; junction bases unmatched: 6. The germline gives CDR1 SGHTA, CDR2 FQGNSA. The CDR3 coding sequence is TGTGCCAGCAGCTTAGCGGCGGGAGCGCAAAATGAGCAGTTCTTC. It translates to CASSLAAGAQNEQFF.

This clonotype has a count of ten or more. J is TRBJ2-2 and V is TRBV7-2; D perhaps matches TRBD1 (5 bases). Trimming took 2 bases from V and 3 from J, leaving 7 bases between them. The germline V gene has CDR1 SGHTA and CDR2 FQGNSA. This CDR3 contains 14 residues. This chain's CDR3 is CASSLIGDTGELFF. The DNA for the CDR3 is TGTGCCAGCAGCTTAATAGGGGACACCGGGGAGCTGTTTTTT.

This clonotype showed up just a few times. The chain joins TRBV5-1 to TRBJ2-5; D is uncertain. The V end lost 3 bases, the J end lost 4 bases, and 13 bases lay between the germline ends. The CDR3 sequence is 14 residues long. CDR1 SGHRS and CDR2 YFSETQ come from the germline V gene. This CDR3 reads CASSYPDQPETQYF. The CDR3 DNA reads TGCGCCAGCAGCTACCCGGACCAGCCAGAGACCCAGTACTTC. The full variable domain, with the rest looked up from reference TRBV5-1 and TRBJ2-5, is KAGVTQTPRYLIKTRGQQVTLSCSPISGHRSVSWYQQTPGQGLQFLFEYFSETQRNKGNFPGRFSGRQFSNSRSEMNVSTLELGDSALYLCASSYPDQPETQYFGPGTRLLVL.

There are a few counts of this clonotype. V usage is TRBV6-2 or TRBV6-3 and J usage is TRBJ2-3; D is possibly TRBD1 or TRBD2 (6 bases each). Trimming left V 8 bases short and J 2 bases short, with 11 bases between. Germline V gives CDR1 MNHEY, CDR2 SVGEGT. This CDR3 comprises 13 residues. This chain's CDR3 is CASEGGLTDTQYF. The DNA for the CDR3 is TGTGCCAGCGAGGGGGGCCTCACAGATACGCAGTATTTT.